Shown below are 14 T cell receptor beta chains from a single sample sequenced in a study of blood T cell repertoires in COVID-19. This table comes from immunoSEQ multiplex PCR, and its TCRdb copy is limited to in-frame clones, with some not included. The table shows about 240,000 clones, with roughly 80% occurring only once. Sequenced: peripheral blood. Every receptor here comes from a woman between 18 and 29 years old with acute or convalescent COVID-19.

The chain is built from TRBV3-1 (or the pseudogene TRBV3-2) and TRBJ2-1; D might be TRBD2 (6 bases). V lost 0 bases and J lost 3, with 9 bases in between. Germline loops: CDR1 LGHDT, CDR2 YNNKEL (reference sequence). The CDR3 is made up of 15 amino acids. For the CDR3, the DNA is TGTGCCAGCAGCCAAGATTTGACTAGCTACAATGAGCAGTTCTTC. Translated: CASSQDLTSYNEQFF.

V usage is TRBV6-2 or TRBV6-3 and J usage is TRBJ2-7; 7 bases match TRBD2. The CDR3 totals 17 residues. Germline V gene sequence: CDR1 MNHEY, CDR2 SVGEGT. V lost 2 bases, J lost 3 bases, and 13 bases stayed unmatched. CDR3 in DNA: TGTGCCAGCAGTTACCGCCGGACTAGTGGGATGGTCTACGAGCAGTACTTC. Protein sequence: CASSYRRTSGMVYEQYF.

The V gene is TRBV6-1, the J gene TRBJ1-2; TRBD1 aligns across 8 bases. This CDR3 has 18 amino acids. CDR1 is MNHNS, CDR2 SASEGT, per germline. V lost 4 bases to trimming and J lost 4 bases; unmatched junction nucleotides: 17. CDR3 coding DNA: TGTGCCAGCAGTGTTCCCCTCTTAATCACCGACAGGGGCTATGGCTACACCTTC. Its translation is CASSVPLLITDRGYGYTF.

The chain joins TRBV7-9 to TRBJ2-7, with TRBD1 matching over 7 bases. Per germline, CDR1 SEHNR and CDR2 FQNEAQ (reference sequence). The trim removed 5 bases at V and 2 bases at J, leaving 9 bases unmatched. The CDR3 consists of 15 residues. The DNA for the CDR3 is TGTGCCAGCAGCCTACGACAGGGTCCCCCCTACGAGCAGTACTTC. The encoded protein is CASSLRQGPPYEQYF.

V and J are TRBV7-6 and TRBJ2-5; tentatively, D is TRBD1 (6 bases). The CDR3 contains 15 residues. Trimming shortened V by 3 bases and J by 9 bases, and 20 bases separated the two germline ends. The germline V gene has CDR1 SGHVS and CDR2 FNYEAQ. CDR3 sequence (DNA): TGTGCCAGCAGCTTCGGACAGCCTGGGTCTTTGGCCCAGTACTTC. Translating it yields CASSFGQPGSLAQYF.

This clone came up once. DNA of the CDR3: TGTGCCAGCAGCTTAGTTGGGGCTTCGGCCGGGGAGCTGTTTTTT. Its protein is CASSLVGASAGELFF. The chain has TRBV7-9 and TRBJ2-2; maybe TRBD1 (5 bases). With 1 base removed from V and 6 bases from J, the gap between germline ends came to 12 bases. CDR1 is SEHNR, CDR2 FQNEAQ, per germline (reference sequence). This CDR3 region has 15 residues. Full variable domain (missing parts from reference TRBV7-9 and TRBJ2-2): DTGVSQNPRHKITKRGQNVTFRCDPISEHNRLYWYRQTLGQGPEFLTYFQNEAQLEKSRLLSDRFSAERPKGSFSTLEIQRTEQGDSAMYLCASSLVGASAGELFFGEGSRLTVL.

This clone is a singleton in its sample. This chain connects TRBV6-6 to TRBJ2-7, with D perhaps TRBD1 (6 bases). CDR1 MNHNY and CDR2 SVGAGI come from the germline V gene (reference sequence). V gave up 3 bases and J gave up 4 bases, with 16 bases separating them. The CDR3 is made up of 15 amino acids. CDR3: CASSYPRDIIYEQYF. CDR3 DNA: TGTGCCAGCAGTTATCCCCGGGACATAATTTACGAGCAGTACTTC.

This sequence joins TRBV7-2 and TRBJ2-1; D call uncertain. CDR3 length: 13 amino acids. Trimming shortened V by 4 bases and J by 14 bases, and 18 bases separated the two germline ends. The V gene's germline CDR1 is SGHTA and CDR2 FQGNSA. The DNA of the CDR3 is TGTGCCAGCAGCTCTCCGGTCGGGTCTCAAAAGTTCTTC. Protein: CASSSPVGSQKFF.

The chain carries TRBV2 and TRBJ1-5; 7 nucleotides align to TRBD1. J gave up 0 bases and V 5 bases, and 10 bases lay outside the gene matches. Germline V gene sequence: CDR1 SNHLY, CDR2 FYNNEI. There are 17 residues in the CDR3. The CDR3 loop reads CASSIPGQSNSNQPQHF. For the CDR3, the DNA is TGTGCCAGCAGTATACCGGGACAGAGTAATAGCAATCAGCCCCAGCATTTT. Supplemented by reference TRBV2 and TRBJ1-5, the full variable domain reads EPEVTQTPSHQVTQMGQEVILRCVPISNHLYFYWYRQILGQKVEFLVSFYNNEISEKSEIFDDQFSVERPDGSNFTLKIRSTKLEDSAMYFCASSIPGQSNSNQPQHFGDGTRLSIL.

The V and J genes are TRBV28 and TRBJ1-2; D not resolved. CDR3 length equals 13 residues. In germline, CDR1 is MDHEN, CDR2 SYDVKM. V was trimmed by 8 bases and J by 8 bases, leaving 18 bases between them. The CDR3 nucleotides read TGTGCCAGCTGGCGCGGGAGCTCGCGCGGCTACACCTTC. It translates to CASWRGSSRGYTF.

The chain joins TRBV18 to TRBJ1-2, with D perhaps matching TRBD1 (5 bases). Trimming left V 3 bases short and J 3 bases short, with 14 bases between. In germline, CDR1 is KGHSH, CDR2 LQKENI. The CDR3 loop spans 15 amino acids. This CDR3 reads CASSPISDSHYGYTF. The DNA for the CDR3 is TGTGCCAGCTCACCCATATCCGACAGCCACTATGGCTACACCTTC.

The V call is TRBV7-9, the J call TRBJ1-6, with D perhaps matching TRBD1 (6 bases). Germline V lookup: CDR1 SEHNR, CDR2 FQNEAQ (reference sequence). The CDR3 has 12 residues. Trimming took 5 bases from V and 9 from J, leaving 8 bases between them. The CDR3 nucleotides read TGTGCCAGCAGCACAGGGCTTTCACCCCTCCACTTT. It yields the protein CASSTGLSPLHF.

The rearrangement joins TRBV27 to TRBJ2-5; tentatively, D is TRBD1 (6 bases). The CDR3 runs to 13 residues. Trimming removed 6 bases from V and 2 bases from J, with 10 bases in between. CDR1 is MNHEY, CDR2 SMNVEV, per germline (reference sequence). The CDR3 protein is CASSWDKQETQYF. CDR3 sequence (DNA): TGTGCCAGCAGCTGGGACAAACAAGAGACCCAGTACTTC.

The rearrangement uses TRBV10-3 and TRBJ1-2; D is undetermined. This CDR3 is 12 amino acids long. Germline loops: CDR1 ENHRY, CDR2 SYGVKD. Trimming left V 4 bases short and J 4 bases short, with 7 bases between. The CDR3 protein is CAISGQAYGYTF. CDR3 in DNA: TGTGCCATCAGTGGACAAGCCTATGGCTACACCTTC.